This T cell receptor (beta chain) came from a study of blood T cells in healthy people across ages. Study at large: About one barcoded beta molecule was captured per two T cells (by template switching).

The use of a sample-barcoded 5' primer and a J-beta primer mix characterized a second PCR of roughly 6 to 12 cycles. TCRdb itself ran the 5' RACE reads through MiXCR, one entry per CDR3 protein. The data show 600,000 to 850,000 distinct CDR3 sequences, 35% to 45% seen once. It was around 10 milliliters of peripheral blood that were drawn from each donor. There are 16 residues in the CDR3. Notes on this clonotype: Its antigen is not identified.

General study points: Whereas aged donors had fewer naive CD4+ cells, long-lived donors had more of them and higher diversity.

This chain connects TRBV21-1 to TRBJ2-4; the table's TRBD2 call for D was not verified on the DNA. TRBV21-1 is annotated as a pseudogene. Sequencing used blood. This clonotype was obtained from a woman aged 60-75 years in good health. CDR3 DNA sequence: TGTGCCAGCAGCAAAGAGGGCAAACTAGCCAAAAACATTCAGTACTTC. Its translation: CASSKEGKLAKNIQYF.